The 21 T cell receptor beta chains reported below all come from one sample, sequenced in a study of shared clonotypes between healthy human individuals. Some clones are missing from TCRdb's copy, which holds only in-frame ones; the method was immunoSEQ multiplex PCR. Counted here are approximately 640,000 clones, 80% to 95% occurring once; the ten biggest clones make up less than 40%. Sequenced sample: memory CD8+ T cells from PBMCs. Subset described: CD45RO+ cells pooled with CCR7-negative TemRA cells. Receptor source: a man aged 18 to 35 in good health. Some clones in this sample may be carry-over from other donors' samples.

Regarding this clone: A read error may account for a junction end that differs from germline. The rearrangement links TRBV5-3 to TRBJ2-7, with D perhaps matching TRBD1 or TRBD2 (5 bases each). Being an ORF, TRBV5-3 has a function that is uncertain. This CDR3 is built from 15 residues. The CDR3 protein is CASSLDSGPNYEQYF. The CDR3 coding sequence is TGTGCCAGCAGCTTAGATTCGGGACCCAACTACGAGCAGTACTTC.

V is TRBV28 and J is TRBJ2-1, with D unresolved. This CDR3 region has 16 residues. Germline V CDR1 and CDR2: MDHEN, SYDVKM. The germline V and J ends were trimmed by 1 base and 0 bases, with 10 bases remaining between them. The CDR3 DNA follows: TGTGCCAGCAGTTTATTCCCACAGAGCTCCTACAATGAGCAGTTCTTC. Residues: CASSLFPQSSYNEQFF.

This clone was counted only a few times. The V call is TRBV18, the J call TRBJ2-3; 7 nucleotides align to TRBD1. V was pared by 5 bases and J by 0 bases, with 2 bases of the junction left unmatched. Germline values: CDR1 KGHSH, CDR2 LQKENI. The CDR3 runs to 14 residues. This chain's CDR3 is CASSATGSTDTQYF. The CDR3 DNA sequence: TGTGCCAGCTCAGCGACAGGGAGCACAGATACGCAGTATTTT.

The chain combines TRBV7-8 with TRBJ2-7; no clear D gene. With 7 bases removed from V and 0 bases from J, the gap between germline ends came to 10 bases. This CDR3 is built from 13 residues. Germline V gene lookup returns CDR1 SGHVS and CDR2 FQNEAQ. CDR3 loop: CASIRSYSYEQYF. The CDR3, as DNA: TGTGCCAGCATCAGATCCTACTCCTACGAGCAGTACTTC.

The CDR3 region is CASSEGTGLRPQHF. The CDR3 coding sequence is TGTGCCAGCAGTGAAGGGACAGGACTACGACCCCAGCATTTT. The chain links TRBV2 to TRBJ1-5; 7 bases fit TRBD1. The V gene's germline CDR1 is SNHLY and CDR2 FYNNEI. CDR3 length: 14 amino acids. V lost 1 base to trimming and J lost 10 bases; unmatched junction nucleotides: 7.

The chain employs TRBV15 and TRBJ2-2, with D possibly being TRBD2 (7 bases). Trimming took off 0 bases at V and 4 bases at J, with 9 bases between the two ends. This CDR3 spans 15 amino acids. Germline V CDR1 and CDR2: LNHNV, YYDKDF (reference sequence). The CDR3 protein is CATSRDRGATGELFF. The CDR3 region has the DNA TGTGCCACCAGCAGAGATCGGGGGGCCACCGGGGAGCTGTTTTTT.

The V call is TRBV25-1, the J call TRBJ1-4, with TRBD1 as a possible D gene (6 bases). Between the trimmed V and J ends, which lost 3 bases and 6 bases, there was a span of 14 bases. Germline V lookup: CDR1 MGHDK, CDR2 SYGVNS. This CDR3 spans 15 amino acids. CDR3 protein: CASSDLGTSDEKLFF. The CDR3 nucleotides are TGTGCCAGCAGTGATTTGGGGACATCGGATGAAAAACTGTTTTTT.

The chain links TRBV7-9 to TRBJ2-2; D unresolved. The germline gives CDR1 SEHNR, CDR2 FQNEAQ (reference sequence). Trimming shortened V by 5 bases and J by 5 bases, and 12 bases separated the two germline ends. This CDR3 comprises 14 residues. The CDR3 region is CASSVSLGTGELFF. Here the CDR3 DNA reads TGTGCCAGCAGCGTGTCCCTGGGGACCGGGGAGCTGTTTTTT.

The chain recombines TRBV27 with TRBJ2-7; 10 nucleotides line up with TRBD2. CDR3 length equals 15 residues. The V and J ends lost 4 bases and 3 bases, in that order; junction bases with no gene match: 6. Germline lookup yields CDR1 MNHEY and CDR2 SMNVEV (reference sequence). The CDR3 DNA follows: TGTGCCAGCAGTTCCTCTAGCGGGAGATACTACGAGCAGTACTTC. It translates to CASSSSSGRYYEQYF.

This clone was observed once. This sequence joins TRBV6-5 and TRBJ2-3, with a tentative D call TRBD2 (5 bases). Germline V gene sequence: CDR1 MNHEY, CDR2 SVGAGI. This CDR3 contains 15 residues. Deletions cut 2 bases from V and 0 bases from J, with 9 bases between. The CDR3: CASSYGAGSTDTQYF. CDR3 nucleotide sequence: TGTGCCAGCAGTTACGGTGCGGGTAGCACAGATACGCAGTATTTT.

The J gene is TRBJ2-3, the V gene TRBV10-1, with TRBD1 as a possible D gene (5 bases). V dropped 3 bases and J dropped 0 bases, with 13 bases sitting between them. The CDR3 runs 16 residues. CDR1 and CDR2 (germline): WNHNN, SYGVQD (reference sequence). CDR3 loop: CASSEIIGASTDTQYF. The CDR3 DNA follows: TGCGCCAGCAGTGAAATCATTGGGGCTAGCACAGATACGCAGTATTTT.

The DNA of the CDR3 is TGTGCCAGCACCTTGGGAGGGGCCGGGATCAATGAGCAGTTCTTC. It yields the protein CASTLGGAGINEQFF. This chain connects TRBV27 to TRBJ2-1; TRBD2 agrees at 7 bases. The CDR3 runs to 15 residues. J was trimmed by 6 bases and V by 7 bases; bases with no gene match: 12. Germline CDR1 MNHEY, CDR2 SMNVEV (reference sequence).

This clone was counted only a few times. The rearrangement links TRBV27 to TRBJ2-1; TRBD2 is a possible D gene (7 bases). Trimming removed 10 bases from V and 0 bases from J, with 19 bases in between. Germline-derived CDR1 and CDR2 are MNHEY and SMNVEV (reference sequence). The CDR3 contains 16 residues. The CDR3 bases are TGTGCCACCAATGGGAGGGGGGCCTTCTCCTACAATGAGCAGTTCTTC. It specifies CATNGRGAFSYNEQFF.

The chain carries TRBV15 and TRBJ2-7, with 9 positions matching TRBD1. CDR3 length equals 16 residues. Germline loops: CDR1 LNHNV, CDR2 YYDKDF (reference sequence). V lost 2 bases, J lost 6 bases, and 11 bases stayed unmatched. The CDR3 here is CATSRSWTGAAFEQYF. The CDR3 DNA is TGTGCCACCAGCAGATCGTGGACAGGGGCCGCCTTCGAGCAGTACTTC.

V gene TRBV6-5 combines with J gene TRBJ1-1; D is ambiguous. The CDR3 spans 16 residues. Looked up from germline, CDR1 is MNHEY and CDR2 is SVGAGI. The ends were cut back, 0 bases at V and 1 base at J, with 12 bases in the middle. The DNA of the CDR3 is TGTGCCAGCAGTTACTCGATAATTCCGAAGAACACTGAAGCTTTCTTT. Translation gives CASSYSIIPKNTEAFF.

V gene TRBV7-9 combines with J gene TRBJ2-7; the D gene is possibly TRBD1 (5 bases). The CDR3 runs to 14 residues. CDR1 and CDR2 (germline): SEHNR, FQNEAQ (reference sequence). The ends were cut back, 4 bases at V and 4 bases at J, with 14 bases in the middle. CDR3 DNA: TGTGCCAGCAGCTCTCGGGCAGGGAAATACGAGCAGTACTTC. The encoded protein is CASSSRAGKYEQYF.

The CDR3 reads CASSLVGEGYGYTF. DNA of the CDR3: TGTGCCAGCAGTTTGGTAGGAGAGGGATATGGCTACACCTTC. The chain carries TRBV27 and TRBJ1-2; no clear D gene. CDR1 is MNHEY, CDR2 SMNVEV, per germline (reference sequence). V lost 3 bases to trimming and J lost 5 bases, with 13 bases between them. The CDR3 is 14 amino acids.

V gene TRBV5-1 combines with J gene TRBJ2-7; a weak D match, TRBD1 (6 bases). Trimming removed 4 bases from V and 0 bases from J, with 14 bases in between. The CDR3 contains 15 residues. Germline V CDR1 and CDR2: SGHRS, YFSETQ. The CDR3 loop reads CASSPGTRGSYEQYF. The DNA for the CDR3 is TGCGCCAGCAGCCCCGGGACAAGGGGCTCCTACGAGCAGTACTTC.

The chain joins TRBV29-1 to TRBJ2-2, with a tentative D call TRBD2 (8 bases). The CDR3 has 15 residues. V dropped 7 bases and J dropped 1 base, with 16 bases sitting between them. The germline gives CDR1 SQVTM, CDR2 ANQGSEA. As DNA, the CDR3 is TGCAGCGCCCGGGGGGGACAGATGAACACCGGGGAGCTGTTTTTT. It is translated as CSARGGQMNTGELFF.

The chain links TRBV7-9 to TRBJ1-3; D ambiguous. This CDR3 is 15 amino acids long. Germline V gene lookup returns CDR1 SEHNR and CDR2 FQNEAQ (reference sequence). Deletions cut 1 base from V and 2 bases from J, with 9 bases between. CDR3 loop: CASSLGPTPGNTIYF. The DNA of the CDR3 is TGTGCCAGCAGCTTAGGCCCGACTCCTGGAAACACCATATATTTT.

The CDR3 loop is CASSPRQGALLPLKETQYF. CDR3 DNA: TGTGCCAGCAGCCCAAGACAGGGGGCACTTTTGCCCCTGAAAGAGACCCAGTACTTC. The V and J genes are TRBV5-6 and TRBJ2-5; the match to TRBD1 covers 10 bases. V was clipped by 4 bases and J by 3 bases; unmatched bases: 18. Looked up from germline, CDR1 is SGHDT and CDR2 is YYEEEE. The CDR3 covers 19 residues.